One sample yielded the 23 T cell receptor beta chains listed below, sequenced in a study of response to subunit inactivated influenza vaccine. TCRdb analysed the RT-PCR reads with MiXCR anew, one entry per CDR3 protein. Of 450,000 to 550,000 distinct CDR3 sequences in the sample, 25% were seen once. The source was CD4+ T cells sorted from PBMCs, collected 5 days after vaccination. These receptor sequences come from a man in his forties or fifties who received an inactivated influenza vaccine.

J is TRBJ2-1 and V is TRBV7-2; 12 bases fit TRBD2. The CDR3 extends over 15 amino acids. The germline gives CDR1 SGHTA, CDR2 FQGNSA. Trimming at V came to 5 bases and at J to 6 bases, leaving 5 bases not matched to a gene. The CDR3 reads CASSTQLAGGNEQFF. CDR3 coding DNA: TGTGCCAGCAGCACACAACTAGCGGGGGGCAATGAGCAGTTCTTC.

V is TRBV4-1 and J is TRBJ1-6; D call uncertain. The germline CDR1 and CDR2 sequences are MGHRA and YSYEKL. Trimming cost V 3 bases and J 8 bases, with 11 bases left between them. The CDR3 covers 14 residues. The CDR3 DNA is TGCGCCAGCAGCCAGGCCCCAACAGATTCACCCCTCCACTTT. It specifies CASSQAPTDSPLHF.

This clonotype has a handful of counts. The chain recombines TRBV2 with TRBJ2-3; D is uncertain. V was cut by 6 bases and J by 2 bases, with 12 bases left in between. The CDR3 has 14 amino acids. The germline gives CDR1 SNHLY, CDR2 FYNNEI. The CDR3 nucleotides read TGTGCCAGCAGGCCTTCGGCCTTCACAGATACGCAGTATTTT. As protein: CASRPSAFTDTQYF.

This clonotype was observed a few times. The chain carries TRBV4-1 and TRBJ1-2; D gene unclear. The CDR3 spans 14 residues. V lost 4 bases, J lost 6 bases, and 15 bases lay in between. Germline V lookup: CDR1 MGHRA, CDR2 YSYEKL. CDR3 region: CASSPPGSPHGYTF. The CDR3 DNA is TGCGCCAGCAGCCCTCCCGGGTCCCCTCATGGCTACACCTTC.

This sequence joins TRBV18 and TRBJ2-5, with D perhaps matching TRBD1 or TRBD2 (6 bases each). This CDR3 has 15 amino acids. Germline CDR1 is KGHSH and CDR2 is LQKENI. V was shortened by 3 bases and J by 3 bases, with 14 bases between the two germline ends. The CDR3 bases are TGTGCCAGCTCACCCGGGGGCCGTCTGAAAGAGACCCAGTACTTC. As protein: CASSPGGRLKETQYF.

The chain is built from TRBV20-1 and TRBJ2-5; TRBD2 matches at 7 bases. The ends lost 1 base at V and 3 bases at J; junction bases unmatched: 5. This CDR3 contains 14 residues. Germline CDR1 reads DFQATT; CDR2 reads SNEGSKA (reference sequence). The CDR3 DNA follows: TGCAGTGCTAGAGTTCCGGGAGGAAAAGAGACCCAGTACTTC. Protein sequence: CSARVPGGKETQYF.

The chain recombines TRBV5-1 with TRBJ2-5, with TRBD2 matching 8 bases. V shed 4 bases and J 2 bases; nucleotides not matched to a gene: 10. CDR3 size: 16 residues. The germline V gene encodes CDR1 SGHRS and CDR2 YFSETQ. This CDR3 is CASSPGLASGQETQYF. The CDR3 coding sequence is TGCGCCAGCAGCCCCGGGTTGGCTAGCGGGCAAGAGACCCAGTACTTC.

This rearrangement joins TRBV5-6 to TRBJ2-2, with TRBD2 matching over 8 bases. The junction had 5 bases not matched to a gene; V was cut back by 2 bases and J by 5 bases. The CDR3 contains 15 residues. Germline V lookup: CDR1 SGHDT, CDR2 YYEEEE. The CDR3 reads CASSLSGGVTGELFF. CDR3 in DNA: TGTGCCAGCAGCTTAAGCGGGGGCGTGACCGGGGAGCTGTTTTTT.

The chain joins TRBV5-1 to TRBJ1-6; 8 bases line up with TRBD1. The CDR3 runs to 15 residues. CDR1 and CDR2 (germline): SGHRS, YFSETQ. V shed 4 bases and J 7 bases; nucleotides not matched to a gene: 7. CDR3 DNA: TGCGCCAGCAGCCATGGACAGGGTCAGAATTCACCCCTCCACTTT. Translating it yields CASSHGQGQNSPLHF.

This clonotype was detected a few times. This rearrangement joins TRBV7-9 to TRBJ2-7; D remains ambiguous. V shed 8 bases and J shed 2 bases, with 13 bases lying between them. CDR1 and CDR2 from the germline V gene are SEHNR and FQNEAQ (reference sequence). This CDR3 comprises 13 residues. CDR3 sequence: CASASRVAYEQYF. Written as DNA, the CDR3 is TGTGCCAGCGCTTCCCGAGTAGCCTACGAGCAGTACTTC.

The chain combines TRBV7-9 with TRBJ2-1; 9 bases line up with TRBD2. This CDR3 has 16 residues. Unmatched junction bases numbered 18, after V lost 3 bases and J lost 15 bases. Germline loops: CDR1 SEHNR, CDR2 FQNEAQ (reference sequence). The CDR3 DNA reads TGTGCCAGCAGCTTGGCTTTCGGAATAGCGGGGGCCTGGGCGTTCTTC. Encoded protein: CASSLAFGIAGAWAFF.

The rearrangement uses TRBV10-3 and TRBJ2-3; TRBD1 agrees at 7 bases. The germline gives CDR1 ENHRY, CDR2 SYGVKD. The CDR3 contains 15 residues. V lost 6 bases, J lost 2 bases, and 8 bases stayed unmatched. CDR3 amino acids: CAISPRTGFTDTQYF. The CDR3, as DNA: TGTGCCATCAGCCCCCGGACAGGCTTCACAGATACGCAGTATTTT.

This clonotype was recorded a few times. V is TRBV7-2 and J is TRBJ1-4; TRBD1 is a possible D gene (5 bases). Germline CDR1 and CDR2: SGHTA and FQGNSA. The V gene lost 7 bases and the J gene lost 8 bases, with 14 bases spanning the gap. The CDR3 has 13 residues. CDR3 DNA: TGTGCCAGCAAACAGCAGGGATACGAAAAACTGTTTTTT. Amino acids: CASKQQGYEKLFF.

Written as DNA, the CDR3 is TGTGCCAGCAGTGACGGAAATCAGCCCCAGCATTTT. Protein sequence: CASSDGNQPQHF. This chain joins TRBV25-1 and TRBJ1-5; D is undetermined. The CDR3 length is 12 residues. CDR1 MGHDK and CDR2 SYGVNS come from the germline V gene. The V end was cut by 3 bases, the J end by 4 bases, with 4 bases between.

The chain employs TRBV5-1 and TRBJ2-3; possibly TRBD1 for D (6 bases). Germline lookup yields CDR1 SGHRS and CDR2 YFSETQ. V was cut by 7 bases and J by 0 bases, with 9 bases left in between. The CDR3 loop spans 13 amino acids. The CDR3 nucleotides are TGCGCCAGCCAGACAGGAAGCACAGATACGCAGTATTTT. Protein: CASQTGSTDTQYF.

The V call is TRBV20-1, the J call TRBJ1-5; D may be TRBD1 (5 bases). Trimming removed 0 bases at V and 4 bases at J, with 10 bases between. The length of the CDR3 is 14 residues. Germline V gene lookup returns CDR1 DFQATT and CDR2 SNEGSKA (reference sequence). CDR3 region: CSAREGDFNQPQHF. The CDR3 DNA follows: TGCAGTGCTAGAGAAGGGGATTTTAATCAGCCCCAGCATTTT.

CDR3 nucleotides: TGTGCCAGCAGCCAAGGCCGGCAGTTTTGTCAGCCCCAGCATTTT. This encodes CASSQGRQFCQPQHF. The chain is built from TRBV3-1 and TRBJ1-5; D call uncertain. With 1 base removed from V and 6 bases from J, the gap between germline ends came to 13 bases. The CDR3 extends over 15 amino acids. Germline loops: CDR1 LGHDT, CDR2 YNNKEL (reference sequence).

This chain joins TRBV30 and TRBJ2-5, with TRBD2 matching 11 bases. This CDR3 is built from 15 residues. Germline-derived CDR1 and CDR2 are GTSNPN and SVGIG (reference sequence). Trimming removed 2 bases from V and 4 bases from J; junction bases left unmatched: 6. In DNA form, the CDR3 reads TGTGCCTGGAGTTCGACTAGCGGGAATGGAGAGACCCAGTACTTC. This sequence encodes CAWSSTSGNGETQYF.

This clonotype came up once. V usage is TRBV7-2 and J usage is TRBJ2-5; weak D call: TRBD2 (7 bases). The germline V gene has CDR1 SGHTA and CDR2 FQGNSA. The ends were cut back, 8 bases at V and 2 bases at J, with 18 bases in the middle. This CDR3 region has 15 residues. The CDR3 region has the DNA TGTGCCAGCGGCCGGGGGGCAGGGAAGCAAGAGACCCAGTACTTC. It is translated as CASGRGAGKQETQYF.

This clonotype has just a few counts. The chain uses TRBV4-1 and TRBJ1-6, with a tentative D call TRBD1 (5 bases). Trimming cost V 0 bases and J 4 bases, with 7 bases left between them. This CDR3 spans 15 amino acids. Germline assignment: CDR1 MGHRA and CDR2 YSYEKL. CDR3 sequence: CASSQEWGYNSPLHF. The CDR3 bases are TGCGCCAGCAGCCAAGAATGGGGGTATAATTCACCCCTCCACTTT.

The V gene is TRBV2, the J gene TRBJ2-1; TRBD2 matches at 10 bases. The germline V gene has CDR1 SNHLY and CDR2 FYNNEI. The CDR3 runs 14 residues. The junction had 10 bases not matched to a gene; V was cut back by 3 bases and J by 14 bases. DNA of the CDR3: TGTGCCAGCAGTGAGAGGGCTAGCGGGGGTCACAAGTTCTTC. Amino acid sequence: CASSERASGGHKFF. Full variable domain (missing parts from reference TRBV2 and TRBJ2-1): EPEVTQTPSHQVTQMGQEVILRCVPISNHLYFYWYRQILGQKVEFLVSFYNNEISEKSEIFDDQFSVERPDGSNFTLKIRSTKLEDSAMYFCASSERASGGHKFFGPGTRLTVL.

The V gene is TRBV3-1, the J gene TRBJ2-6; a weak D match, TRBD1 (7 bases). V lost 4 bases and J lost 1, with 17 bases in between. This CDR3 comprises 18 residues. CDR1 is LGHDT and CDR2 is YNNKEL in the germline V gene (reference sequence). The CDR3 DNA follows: TGTGCCAGCAGCCCTAGACCAGGGGGGTTATCTGGGGCCAACGTCCTGACTTTC. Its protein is CASSPRPGGLSGANVLTF.

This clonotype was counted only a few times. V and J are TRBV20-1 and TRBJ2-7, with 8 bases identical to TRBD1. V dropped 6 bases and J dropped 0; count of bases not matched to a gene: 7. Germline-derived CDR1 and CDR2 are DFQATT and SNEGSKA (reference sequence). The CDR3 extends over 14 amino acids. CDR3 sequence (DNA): TGCAGTGCAGCCGACAGGGGTAGCTCCTACGAGCAGTACTTC. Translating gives CSAADRGSSYEQYF.